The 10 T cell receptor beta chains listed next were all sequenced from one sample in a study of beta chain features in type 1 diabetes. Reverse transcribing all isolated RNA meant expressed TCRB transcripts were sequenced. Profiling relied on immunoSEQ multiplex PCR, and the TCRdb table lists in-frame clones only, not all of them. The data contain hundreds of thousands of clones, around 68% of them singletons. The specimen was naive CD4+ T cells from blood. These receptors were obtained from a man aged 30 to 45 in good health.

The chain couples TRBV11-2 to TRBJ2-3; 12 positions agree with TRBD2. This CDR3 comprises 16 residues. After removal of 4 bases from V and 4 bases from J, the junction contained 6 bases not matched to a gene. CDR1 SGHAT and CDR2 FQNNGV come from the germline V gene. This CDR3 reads CASSSGLAGTSDTQYF. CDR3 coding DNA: TGTGCCAGCAGCTCCGGACTAGCGGGAACCTCAGATACGCAGTATTTT.

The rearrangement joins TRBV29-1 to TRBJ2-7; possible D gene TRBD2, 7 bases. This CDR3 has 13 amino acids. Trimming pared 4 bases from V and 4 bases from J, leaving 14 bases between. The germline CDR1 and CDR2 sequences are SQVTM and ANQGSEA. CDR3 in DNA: TGCAGCGTTGGGGAGGGACATCTTTACGAGCAGTACTTC. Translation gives CSVGEGHLYEQYF.

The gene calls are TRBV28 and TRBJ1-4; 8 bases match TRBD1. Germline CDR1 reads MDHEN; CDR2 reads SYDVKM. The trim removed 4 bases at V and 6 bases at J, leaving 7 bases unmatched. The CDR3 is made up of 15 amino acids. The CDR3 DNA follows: TGTGCCAGCAGTTCCCCAGGGGGCGCGGATGAAAAACTGTTTTTT. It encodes CASSSPGGADEKLFF. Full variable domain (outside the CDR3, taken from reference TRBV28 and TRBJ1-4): DVKVTQSSRYLVKRTGEKVFLECVQDMDHENMFWYRQDPGLGLRLIYFSYDVKMKEKGDIPEGYSVSREKKERFSLILESASTNQTSMYLCASSSPGGADEKLFFGSGTQLSVL.

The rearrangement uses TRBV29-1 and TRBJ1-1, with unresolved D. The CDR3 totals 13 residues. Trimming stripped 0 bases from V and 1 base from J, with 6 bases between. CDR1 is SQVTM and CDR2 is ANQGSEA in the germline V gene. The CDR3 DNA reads TGCAGCGTTGAAGATCCGGCGAACACTGAAGCTTTCTTT. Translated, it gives CSVEDPANTEAFF.

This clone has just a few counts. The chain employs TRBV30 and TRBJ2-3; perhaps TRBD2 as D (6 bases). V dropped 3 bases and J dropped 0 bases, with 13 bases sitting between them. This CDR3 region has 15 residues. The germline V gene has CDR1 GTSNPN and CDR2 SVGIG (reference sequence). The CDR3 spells CAWREGPHSTDTQYF. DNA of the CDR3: TGTGCCTGGAGGGAGGGACCGCATAGCACAGATACGCAGTATTTT.

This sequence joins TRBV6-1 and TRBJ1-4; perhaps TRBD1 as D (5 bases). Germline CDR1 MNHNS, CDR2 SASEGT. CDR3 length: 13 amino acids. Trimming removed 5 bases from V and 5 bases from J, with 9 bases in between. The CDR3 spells CASSRGTNEKLFF. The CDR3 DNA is TGTGCCAGCAGTAGGGGTACGAATGAAAAACTGTTTTTT.

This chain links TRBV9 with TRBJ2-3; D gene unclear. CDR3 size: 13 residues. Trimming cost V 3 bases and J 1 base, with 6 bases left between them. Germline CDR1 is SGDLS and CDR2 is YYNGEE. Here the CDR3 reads CASSGRGTDTQYF. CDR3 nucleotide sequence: TGTGCCAGCAGCGGTCGGGGCACAGATACGCAGTATTTT.

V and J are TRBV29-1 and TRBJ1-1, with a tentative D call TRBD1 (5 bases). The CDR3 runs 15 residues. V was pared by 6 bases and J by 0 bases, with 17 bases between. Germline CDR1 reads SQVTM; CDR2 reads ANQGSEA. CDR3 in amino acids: CSVRGSVGMNTEAFF. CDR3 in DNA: TGCAGCGTGAGGGGTTCGGTCGGGATGAACACTGAAGCTTTCTTT. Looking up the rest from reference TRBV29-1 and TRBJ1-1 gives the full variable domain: SAVISQKPSRDICQRGTSLTIQCQVDSQVTMMFWYRQQPGQSLTLIATANQGSEATYESGFVIDKFPISRPNLTFSTLTVSNMSPEDSSIYLCSVRGSVGMNTEAFFGQGTRLTVV.

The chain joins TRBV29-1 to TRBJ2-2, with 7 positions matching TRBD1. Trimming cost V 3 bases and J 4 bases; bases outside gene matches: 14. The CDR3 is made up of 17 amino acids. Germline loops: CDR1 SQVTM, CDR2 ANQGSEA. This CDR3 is CSVDFRQTGARTGELFF. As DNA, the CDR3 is TGCAGCGTTGATTTTCGCCAAACAGGGGCCCGCACCGGGGAGCTGTTTTTT.

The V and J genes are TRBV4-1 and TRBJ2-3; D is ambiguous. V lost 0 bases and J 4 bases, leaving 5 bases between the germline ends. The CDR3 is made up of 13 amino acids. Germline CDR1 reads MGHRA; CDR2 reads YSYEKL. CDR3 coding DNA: TGCGCCAGCAGCCAAGAAGGCGCAGATACGCAGTATTTT. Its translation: CASSQEGADTQYF.